A selection of T cell receptor beta chains follows, all from one sample in a study of OX40 agonist ivuxolimab in advanced cancers. Generated by immunoSEQ multiplex PCR, the TCRdb table keeps only in-frame clones and is missing some. The sample records over 85,000 clones, roughly 88% being singletons. Specimen: CD4+ or CD8+ T cells sorted from blood, collected in a trial of the OX40 agonist ivuxolimab. All receptors derive from an adult with an advanced solid tumor such as melanoma, head and neck, liver or kidney cancer. The CDR3 runs from the conserved cysteine through the conserved F or W.

CDR3: CASSLGIGNTIYF
V: TRBV5-1
J: TRBJ1-3

CDR3: CASSGDTSTDTQYF
V: TRBV11-3
J: TRBJ2-3

CDR3: CASLDRTSYEQYF
V: TRBV23-1
J: TRBJ2-7

CDR3: CASSLGVGNSYEQYF
V: TRBV7-9
J: TRBJ2-7

CDR3: CASSTPIRRQPQHF
V: TRBV19
J: TRBJ1-5

CDR3: CASSSLRGNYGYTF
V: TRBV7-9
J: TRBJ1-2

CDR3: CSALTGSTDTQYF
V: TRBV29-1
J: TRBJ2-3

CDR3: CASSLLGVGEKLFF
V: TRBV7-6
J: TRBJ1-4

CDR3: CASSEVDSPTDTQYF
V: TRBV5-6
J: TRBJ2-3

CDR3: CASSFQVQWQYF
V: TRBV28
J: TRBJ2-7

CDR3: CASSDTPGPQHF
V: TRBV28
J: TRBJ1-5

CDR3: CASSITGRNTEAFF
V: TRBV19
J: TRBJ1-1

CDR3: CASSPREASGNTIYF
V: TRBV5-8
J: TRBJ1-3

CDR3: CASSLTDTQYF
V: TRBV7-2
J: TRBJ2-3

CDR3: CASSWTGENIQYF
V: TRBV7-2
J: TRBJ2-4

CDR3: CASSYRDRNTEAFF
V: TRBV6-6
J: TRBJ1-1

CDR3: CASSPRVRGETQYF
V: TRBV4-3
J: TRBJ2-5

CDR3: CASSLLLVGYGYTF
V: TRBV28
J: TRBJ1-2

CDR3: CSVATSGGPNYGYTF
V: TRBV29-1
J: TRBJ1-2

CDR3: CASSLQTGEGSPLHF
V: TRBV7-3
J: TRBJ1-6

CDR3: CAISYLNYGYTF
V: TRBV10-3
J: TRBJ1-2

CDR3: CASSQPGYEQYF
V: TRBV7-3
J: TRBJ2-7

CDR3: CASSEDRHTQETQYF
V: TRBV6-1
J: TRBJ2-5

CDR3: CASSNPGTGVNQPQHF
V: TRBV7-9
J: TRBJ1-5

CDR3: CASSDSIPRGGTGVLDSPLHF
V: TRBV6-4
J: TRBJ1-6

CDR3: CASSRDPRATEAFF
V: TRBV19
J: TRBJ1-1

CDR3: CASSQGRASGRDHTQYF
V: TRBV4-1
J: TRBJ2-3

CDR3: CASSPGQGSNYGYTF
V: TRBV5-4
J: TRBJ1-2

CDR3: CASSQDRRAQSQYF
V: TRBV4-3
J: TRBJ2-3

CDR3: CASSPWTGGFYEQYF
V: TRBV28
J: TRBJ2-7

CDR3: CASTYTPGSGTDTQYF
V: TRBV19
J: TRBJ2-3

CDR3: CAWSLETWDQYF
V: TRBV30
J: TRBJ2-5

CDR3: CASSPPQDSTGSGQPQHF
V: TRBV28
J: TRBJ1-5

CDR3: CATSRDRVSTDTQYF
V: TRBV15
J: TRBJ2-3

CDR3: CASSPTGGETQYF
V: TRBV18
J: TRBJ2-5

CDR3: CASSPRRNEKLFF
V: TRBV18
J: TRBJ1-4

CDR3: CASSYIFRDTYQPQHF
V: TRBV7-2
J: TRBJ1-5

CDR3: CASSSDSLYSNQPQHF
V: TRBV11-2
J: TRBJ1-5

CDR3: CSVDRAGGSPHGYTF
V: TRBV29-1
J: TRBJ1-2

CDR3: CASRQGGPGPQHF
V: TRBV27
J: TRBJ1-5

CDR3: CASTIRGLSYNEQFF
V: TRBV19
J: TRBJ2-1

CDR3: CASSPNFGPTQYF
V: TRBV19
J: TRBJ2-5

CDR3: CASSPTTVETNTGELFF
V: TRBV7-3
J: TRBJ2-2

CDR3: CASSLRGSTYNEQFF
V: TRBV5-1
J: TRBJ2-1

CDR3: CASSLNTRQPTDTQYF
V: TRBV5-4
J: TRBJ2-3

CDR3: CASSPSGSNQPQHF
V: TRBV18
J: TRBJ1-5

CDR3: CASNPGHYEQYF
V: TRBV28
J: TRBJ2-7

CDR3: CASSAFKLAGGREQYF
V: TRBV19
J: TRBJ2-7

CDR3: CASSRQVGNQPQHF
V: TRBV2
J: TRBJ1-5

CDR3: CASSRLGGNTIYF
V: TRBV4-3
J: TRBJ1-3

CDR3: CASSRTPRGLAGGDTQYF
V: TRBV11-1
J: TRBJ2-3

CDR3: CASSVRQGDYQPQHF
V: TRBV6-5
J: TRBJ1-5

CDR3: CASSLVPGDQPQHF
V: TRBV5-4
J: TRBJ1-5